Only a few counts were recorded for the clone carrying this T cell receptor beta chain. Looked up from germline, CDR1 is SGHTA and CDR2 is FQGNSA. The V gene end was trimmed by 4 bases and the J gene end by 0 bases; junction bases not matched to a gene: 3. The CDR3 has 15 residues. In the source study's methods: Reference gene primer amplification in the assay estimated nucleated cell counts. The method was immunoSEQ multiplex PCR; TCRdb's version includes in-frame clones alone and lacks a portion of them. That table is the source of V, J and clone size, and D and trimming were worked out from the DNA. This repertoire shows about 50,000 clones, about nine tenths found once; its top ten account for roughly 2.5%. It was during active infection that Seattle patients were enrolled and then longitudinally followed. The data belong to a study of blood T cell repertoires in COVID-19. Across the whole study: Samples representing acute and convalescent COVID-19 were sourced from the United States, Italy and Spain. The cDNA or gDNA used as material had been derived from T cells, B-cell-depleted T cells, or PBMCs.

This chain joins TRBV7-2 and TRBJ1-3, with 7 positions matching TRBD1. The sequence derives from a woman aged 80 or older with COVID-19, enrolled during active disease. Input material: peripheral blood. DNA for the CDR3: TGTGCCAGCAGCTCAAAGGGGGCCTCTGGAAACACCATATATTTT. Its protein product is CASSSKGASGNTIYF.